In this sample, the clone carrying this T cell receptor (beta chain) turned up many times. The sample originates from a study of neurological immune-mediated disorders. The junction had 7 bases not matched to a gene; V was cut back by 3 bases and J by 4 bases. Germline-derived CDR1 and CDR2 are SGHRS and YFSETQ. CDR3 size: 15 residues. The authors produced cDNA by 5'RACE using 10-nucleotide random UMIs. Every sequencing run gave over 200 million TCR-beta sequences, taken from 15-18 subjects. Each CDR3 protein is one row after TCRdb ran MiXCR on the 5' RACE reads. The table has more than 60,000 distinct CDR3 sequences, less than 4% seen once; the top ten hold less than 2.5%.

This clonotype originated in a woman in her forties or fifties with multiple sclerosis. The V gene is TRBV5-1, the J gene TRBJ2-1; TRBD2 matches at 7 bases. Sequencing used PBMCs. This chain's CDR3 is CASSSQRDRYNEQFF. The CDR3 DNA reads as TGCGCCAGCAGCTCCCAGCGGGATAGGTACAATGAGCAGTTCTTC.